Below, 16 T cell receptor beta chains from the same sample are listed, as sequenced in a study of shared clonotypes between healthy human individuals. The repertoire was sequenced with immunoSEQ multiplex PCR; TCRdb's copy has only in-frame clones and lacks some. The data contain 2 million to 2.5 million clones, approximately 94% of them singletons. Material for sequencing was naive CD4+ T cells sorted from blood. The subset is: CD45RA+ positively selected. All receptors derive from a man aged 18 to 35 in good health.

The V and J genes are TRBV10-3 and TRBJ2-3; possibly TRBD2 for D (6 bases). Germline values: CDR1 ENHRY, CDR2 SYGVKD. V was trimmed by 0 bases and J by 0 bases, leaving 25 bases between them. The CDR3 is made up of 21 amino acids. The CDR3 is CAISESPLLAGNPISTDTQYF. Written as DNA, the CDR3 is TGTGCCATCAGTGAGTCGCCCCTTCTCGCGGGAAACCCCATTAGCACAGATACGCAGTATTTT.

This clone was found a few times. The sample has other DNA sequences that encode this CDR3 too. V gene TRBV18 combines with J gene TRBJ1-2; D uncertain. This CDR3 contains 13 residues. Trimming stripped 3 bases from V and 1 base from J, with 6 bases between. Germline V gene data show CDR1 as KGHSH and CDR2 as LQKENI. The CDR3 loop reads CASSPDGNYGYTF. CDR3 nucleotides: TGTGCCAGCTCACCCGACGGTAACTATGGCTACACCTTC.

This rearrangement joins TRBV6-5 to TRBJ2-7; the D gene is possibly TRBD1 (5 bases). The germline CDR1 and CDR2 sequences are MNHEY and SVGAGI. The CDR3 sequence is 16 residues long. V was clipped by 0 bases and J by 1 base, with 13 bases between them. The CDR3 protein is CASSYSRQHTSYEQYF. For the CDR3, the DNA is TGTGCCAGCAGTTACTCGAGACAGCACACTTCCTACGAGCAGTACTTC.

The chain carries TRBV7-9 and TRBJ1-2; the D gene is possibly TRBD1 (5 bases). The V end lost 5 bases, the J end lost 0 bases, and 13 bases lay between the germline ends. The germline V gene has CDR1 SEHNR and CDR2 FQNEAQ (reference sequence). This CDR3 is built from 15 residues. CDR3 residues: CASSRGGDSNYGYTF. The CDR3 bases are TGTGCCAGCAGCCGAGGAGGGGACTCTAACTATGGCTACACCTTC. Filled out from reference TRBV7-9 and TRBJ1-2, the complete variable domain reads DTGVSQNPRHKITKRGQNVTFRCDPISEHNRLYWYRQTLGQGPEFLTYFQNEAQLEKSRLLSDRFSAERPKGSFSTLEIQRTEQGDSAMYLCASSRGGDSNYGYTFGSGTRLTVV.

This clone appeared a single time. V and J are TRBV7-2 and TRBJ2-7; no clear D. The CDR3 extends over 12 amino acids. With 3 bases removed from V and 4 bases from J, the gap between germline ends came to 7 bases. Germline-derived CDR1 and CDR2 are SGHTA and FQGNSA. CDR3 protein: CASSFFLYEQYF. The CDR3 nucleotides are TGTGCCAGCAGCTTTTTCCTTTACGAGCAGTACTTC.

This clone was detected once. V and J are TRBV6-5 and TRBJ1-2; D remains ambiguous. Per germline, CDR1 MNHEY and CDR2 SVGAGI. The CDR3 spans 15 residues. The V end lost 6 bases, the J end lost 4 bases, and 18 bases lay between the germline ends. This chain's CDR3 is CASRQSRTAIYGYTF. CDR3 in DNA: TGTGCCAGCAGACAATCACGAACAGCTATCTATGGCTACACCTTC.

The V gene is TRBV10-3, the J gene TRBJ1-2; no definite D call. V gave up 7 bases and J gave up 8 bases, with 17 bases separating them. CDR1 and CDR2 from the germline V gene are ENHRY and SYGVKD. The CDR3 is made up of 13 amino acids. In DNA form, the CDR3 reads TGTGCCATCAATCCCACCCCTTCGGAGGGCTACACCTTC. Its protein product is CAINPTPSEGYTF.

CDR3 in amino acids: CASSLSGDRAYEQYF. CDR3 nucleotide sequence: TGTGCCAGCAGTTTATCCGGGGACAGGGCCTACGAGCAGTACTTC. This chain links TRBV27 with TRBJ2-7; 9 nucleotides agree with TRBD1. This CDR3 has 15 amino acids. Trimming took 0 bases from V and 2 from J; bases not matched to a gene: 2. CDR1 is MNHEY, CDR2 SMNVEV, per germline (reference sequence).

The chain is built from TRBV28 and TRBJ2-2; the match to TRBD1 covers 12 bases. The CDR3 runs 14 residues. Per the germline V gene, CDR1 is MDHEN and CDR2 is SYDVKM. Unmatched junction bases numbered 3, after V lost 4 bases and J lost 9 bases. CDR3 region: CASSSGTGGRELFF. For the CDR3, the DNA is TGTGCCAGCAGTTCCGGGACAGGGGGCAGGGAGCTGTTTTTT.

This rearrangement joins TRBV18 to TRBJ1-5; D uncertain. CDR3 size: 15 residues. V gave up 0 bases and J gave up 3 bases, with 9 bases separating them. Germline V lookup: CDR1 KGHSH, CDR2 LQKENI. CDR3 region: CASSPPGTLNQPQHF. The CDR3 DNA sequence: TGTGCCAGCTCACCACCGGGCACTCTCAATCAGCCCCAGCATTTT.

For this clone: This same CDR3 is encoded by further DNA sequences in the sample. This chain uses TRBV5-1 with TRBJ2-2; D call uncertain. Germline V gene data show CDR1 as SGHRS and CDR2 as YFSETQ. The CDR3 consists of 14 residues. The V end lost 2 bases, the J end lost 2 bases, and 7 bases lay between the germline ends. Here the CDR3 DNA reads TGCGCCAGCAGCTTAGCCCTTAACACCGGGGAGCTGTTTTTT. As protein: CASSLALNTGELFF. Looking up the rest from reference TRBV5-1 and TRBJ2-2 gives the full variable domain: KAGVTQTPRYLIKTRGQQVTLSCSPISGHRSVSWYQQTPGQGLQFLFEYFSETQRNKGNFPGRFSGRQFSNSRSEMNVSTLELGDSALYLCASSLALNTGELFFGEGSRLTVL.

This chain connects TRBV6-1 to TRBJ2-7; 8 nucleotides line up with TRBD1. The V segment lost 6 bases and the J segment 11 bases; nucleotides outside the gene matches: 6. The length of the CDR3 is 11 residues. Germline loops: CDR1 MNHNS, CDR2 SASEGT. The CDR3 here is CASSSGQAEYF. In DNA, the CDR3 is TGTGCCAGCAGCTCGGGACAGGCGGAGTACTTC.

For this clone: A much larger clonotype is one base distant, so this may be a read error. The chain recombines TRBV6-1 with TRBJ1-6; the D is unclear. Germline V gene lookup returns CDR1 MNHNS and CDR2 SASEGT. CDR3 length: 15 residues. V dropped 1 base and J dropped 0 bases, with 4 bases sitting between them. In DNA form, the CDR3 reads TGTGCCAGCAGTGAAGATGGCTCCTATAATTCACCCCTCCACTTT. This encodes CASSEDGSYNSPLHF.

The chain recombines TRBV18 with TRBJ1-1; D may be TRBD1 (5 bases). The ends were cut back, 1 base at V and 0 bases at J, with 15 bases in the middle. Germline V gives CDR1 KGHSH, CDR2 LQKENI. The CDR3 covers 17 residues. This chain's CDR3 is CASSPQIGRVMNTEAFF. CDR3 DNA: TGTGCCAGCTCACCACAAATCGGCAGGGTTATGAACACTGAAGCTTTCTTT.

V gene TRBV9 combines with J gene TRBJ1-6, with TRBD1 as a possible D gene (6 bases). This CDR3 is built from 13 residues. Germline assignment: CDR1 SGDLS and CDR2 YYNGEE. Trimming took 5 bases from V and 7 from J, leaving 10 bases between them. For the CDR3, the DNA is TGTGCCAGCAGTAGGGGGGAGAATTCACCCCTCCACTTT. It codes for CASSRGENSPLHF.

The CDR3 DNA reads TGTGCCAGCAGCCGTGGGGGACAGCCAACCTACGAGCAGTACTTC. This codes for CASSRGGQPTYEQYF. The chain is built from TRBV9 and TRBJ2-7; 7 bases line up with TRBD1. CDR3 length: 15 amino acids. V was clipped by 4 bases and J by 2 bases; unmatched bases: 9. Looked up from germline, CDR1 is SGDLS and CDR2 is YYNGEE.